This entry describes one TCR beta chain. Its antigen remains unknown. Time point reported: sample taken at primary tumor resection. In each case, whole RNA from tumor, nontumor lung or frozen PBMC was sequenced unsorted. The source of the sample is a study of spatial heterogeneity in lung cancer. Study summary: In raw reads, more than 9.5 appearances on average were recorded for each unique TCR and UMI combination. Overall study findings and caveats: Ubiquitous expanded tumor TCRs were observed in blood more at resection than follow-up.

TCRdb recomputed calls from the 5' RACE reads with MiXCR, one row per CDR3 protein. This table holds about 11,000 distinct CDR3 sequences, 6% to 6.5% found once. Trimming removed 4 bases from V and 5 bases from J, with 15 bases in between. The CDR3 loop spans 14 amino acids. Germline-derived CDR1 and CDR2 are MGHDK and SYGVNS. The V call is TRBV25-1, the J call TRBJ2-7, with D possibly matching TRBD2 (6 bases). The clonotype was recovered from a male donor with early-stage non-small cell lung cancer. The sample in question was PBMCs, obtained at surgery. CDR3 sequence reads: CASSVPGLGDEQYF. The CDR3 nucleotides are TGTGCCAGCAGTGTGCCGGGACTCGGGGACGAGCAGTACTTC.